Listed here are 7 T cell receptor beta chains from one sample, sequenced in a study of T cells in Graves' hyperthyroidism and ophthalmopathy (dated by TCRdb to 2018 to 2020). The library was generated by multiplex PCR. The listed sequencing device is Illumina HiSeq 2000. Amplification of TCR beta CDR3 regions was carried out from RNA transcripts. A first-round RT-PCR of the TCR CDR3 used the HTBI primer set with the Qiagen OneStep RT-PCR kit. TCRdb's own reprocessing of the public reads used fastp at Q25 and MiXCR and kept productive beta chains. Here each entry gathers all rows of one CDR3 protein and keeps the most common genes and DNA. This sample gives hundreds of thousands of distinct CDR3 sequences in total; 15% to 20% of them show up just once. The ten largest clones take up about 4% of the sample. The sample consisted of blood. All receptors come from a woman aged 18-29 years with Graves' hyperthyroidism.

This clonotype was counted at least ten times. This chain uses TRBV29-1 with TRBJ1-2; no clear D. The CDR3 is 11 residues long. The V gene's germline CDR1 is SQVTM and CDR2 ANQGSEA. V was pared by 6 bases and J by 5 bases, with 10 bases between. The CDR3 bases are TGCAGCGTCGAGGAGCAATATGGCTACACCTTC. Translating gives CSVEEQYGYTF.

CDR3 bases: TGTGCCAGCAGCCCCGGGGTAGCGGCTAGCTCCTACGAGCAGTACTTC. Amino acids: CASSPGVAASSYEQYF. The chain links TRBV7-6 to TRBJ2-7; TRBD2 is a possible D gene (6 bases). The length of the CDR3 is 16 residues. Trimming removed 5 bases from V and 0 bases from J, with 17 bases in between. Germline CDR1 and CDR2: SGHVS and FNYEAQ.

This chain uses TRBV9 with TRBJ1-2; tentative D call: TRBD1 (6 bases). Germline V CDR1 and CDR2: SGDLS, YYNGEE. CDR3 length equals 12 residues. V was pared by 4 bases and J by 14 bases, with 18 bases between. The CDR3 sequence: CASSPLGDRMTF. The CDR3 DNA reads as TGTGCCAGCAGCCCATTAGGTGACAGGATGACCTTC.

This clonotype was seen only a few times. The rearrangement joins TRBV20-1 to TRBJ2-4, with a weak D call TRBD2 (5 bases). Trimming stripped 5 bases from V and 1 base from J, with 18 bases between. In germline, CDR1 is DFQATT, CDR2 SNEGSKA (reference sequence). The CDR3 runs 16 residues. As DNA, the CDR3 is TGCAGTGCTTTCTGGCCGGGATCTGTCGCCAAAAACATTCAGTACTTC. This encodes CSAFWPGSVAKNIQYF.

The chain has TRBV12-3 or TRBV12-4 and TRBJ2-5, with 9 bases aligning to TRBD1. This CDR3 region has 15 residues. V shed 3 bases, J shed 2 bases, and the junction held 4 bases outside the gene matches. The CDR3 sequence is CASSLGQGLQETQYF. DNA of the CDR3: TGTGCCAGCAGTTTGGGACAGGGACTACAAGAGACCCAGTACTTC.

The table lists this clonotype with many counts. The chain carries TRBV27 and TRBJ2-2, with D possibly being TRBD1 (5 bases). Germline assignment: CDR1 MNHEY and CDR2 SMNVEV (reference sequence). This CDR3 has 13 residues. V was trimmed by 3 bases and J by 4 bases, leaving 6 bases between them. The CDR3 DNA reads as TGTGCCAGCAGTTTCACAGGCACCGGGGAGCTGTTTTTT. Protein: CASSFTGTGELFF.

This clonotype has at least ten counts. The chain links TRBV6-1 to TRBJ2-7, with 9 bases that match TRBD1. Germline V gene sequence: CDR1 MNHNS, CDR2 SASEGT. V was clipped by 6 bases and J by 3 bases; unmatched bases: 6. This CDR3 region has 14 residues. The CDR3 spells CASSADRGYYEQYF. For the CDR3, the DNA is TGTGCCAGCAGCGCCGACAGGGGGTACTACGAGCAGTACTTC.